Presented here are 13 T cell receptor beta chains from one specimen sequenced in a study of blood T cell repertoires in COVID-19. Clones were sequenced by immunoSEQ multiplex PCR, and TCRdb holds only the in-frame ones, with some missing. The repertoire includes approximately 300,000 clones, around 90% of them detected once, and 2.2% sits in the top ten. Sequenced: peripheral blood. All receptors come from a woman aged 45-65 years who had recovered from COVID-19.

The chain carries TRBV5-1 and TRBJ2-5; D may be TRBD1 (6 bases). This CDR3 region has 14 residues. The ends were cut back, 4 bases at V and 5 bases at J, with 15 bases in the middle. In germline, CDR1 is SGHRS, CDR2 YFSETQ. The CDR3 is CASSQGSATETQYF. Written as DNA, the CDR3 is TGCGCCAGCAGCCAGGGGTCTGCGACCGAGACCCAGTACTTC.

For this clone: The junction shows a germline mismatch at one end, possibly a read error. J is TRBJ1-1 and V is TRBV3-1 (or the pseudogene TRBV3-2); D not certain. The CDR3 is 14 residues long. The germline V gene encodes CDR1 LGHDT and CDR2 YNNKEL (reference sequence). This CDR3 reads CASSQLRVKTEAFF. The CDR3 bases are TGTGCCAGCAGCCAATTGCGGGTGAAGACTGAAGCTTTCTTT.

The chain is built from TRBV5-1 and TRBJ2-2; 7 nucleotides align to TRBD1. The V gene end was trimmed by 4 bases and the J gene end by 4 bases; junction bases not matched to a gene: 7. The CDR3 runs to 15 residues. CDR1 is SGHRS and CDR2 is YFSETQ in the germline V gene. The CDR3: CASSHIKGATGELFF. CDR3 nucleotide sequence: TGCGCCAGCAGCCACATTAAGGGGGCCACCGGGGAGCTGTTTTTT. Full variable domain (rest looked up from reference TRBV5-1 and TRBJ2-2): KAGVTQTPRYLIKTRGQQVTLSCSPISGHRSVSWYQQTPGQGLQFLFEYFSETQRNKGNFPGRFSGRQFSNSRSEMNVSTLELGDSALYLCASSHIKGATGELFFGEGSRLTVL.

The rearrangement links TRBV3-1 (or the pseudogene TRBV3-2) to TRBJ2-1, with D maybe TRBD1 (5 bases). CDR1 is LGHDT, CDR2 YNNKEL, per germline (reference sequence). Deletions cut 4 bases from V and 10 bases from J, with 11 bases between. This CDR3 has 12 amino acids. CDR3: CASSRGPNEQFF. The DNA for the CDR3 is TGTGCCAGCAGCCGGGGCCCGAACGAGCAGTTCTTC.

The chain uses TRBV4-3 and TRBJ1-5, with 7 bases aligning to TRBD1. Germline V gene lookup returns CDR1 LGHNA and CDR2 YSLEER. The CDR3 is 14 residues long. Trimming cost V 4 bases and J 2 bases; bases outside gene matches: 2. CDR3 DNA sequence: TGCGCCAGCAGCCCAGGACAGGGCAATCAGCCCCAGCATTTT. Amino acid sequence: CASSPGQGNQPQHF.

This clone was seen only once. This sequence joins TRBV30 and TRBJ2-5; TRBD2 agrees at 13 bases. With V trimmed by 2 bases and J by 4 bases, 1 base remained unmatched. The CDR3 contains 14 residues. Germline lookup yields CDR1 GTSNPN and CDR2 SVGIG (reference sequence). Here the CDR3 reads CAWSRLAGGETQYF. CDR3 DNA sequence: TGTGCCTGGAGTAGACTAGCGGGAGGAGAGACCCAGTACTTC.

The rearrangement uses TRBV5-1 and TRBJ1-3; D gene ambiguous. The germline V gene encodes CDR1 SGHRS and CDR2 YFSETQ. This CDR3 contains 17 residues. The V and J ends lost 0 bases and 2 bases respectively, with 15 bases between them. The CDR3 DNA sequence: TGCGCCAGCAGCTTGGGTAGTGCGAAAGCCCCTGGAAACACCATATATTTT. Its translation: CASSLGSAKAPGNTIYF.

The genes are TRBV5-1 and TRBJ1-1; 10 bases match TRBD1. The CDR3 sequence is 16 residues long. Trimming removed 0 bases from V and 5 bases from J; junction bases left unmatched: 7. Germline-derived CDR1 and CDR2 are SGHRS and YFSETQ. The CDR3 is CASSLDPPGQGTEAFF. The CDR3 coding sequence is TGCGCCAGCAGCTTGGACCCACCGGGACAGGGGACTGAAGCTTTCTTT. The whole variable domain, remainder taken from reference TRBV5-1 and TRBJ1-1, is KAGVTQTPRYLIKTRGQQVTLSCSPISGHRSVSWYQQTPGQGLQFLFEYFSETQRNKGNFPGRFSGRQFSNSRSEMNVSTLELGDSALYLCASSLDPPGQGTEAFFGQGTRLTVV.

The rearrangement joins TRBV30 to TRBJ1-5, with D possibly being TRBD1 (6 bases). The CDR3 loop spans 13 amino acids. CDR1 GTSNPN and CDR2 SVGIG come from the germline V gene (reference sequence). V was pared by 1 base and J by 7 bases, with 11 bases between. The CDR3 loop reads CAWSGTGRQPQHF. The CDR3 region has the DNA TGTGCCTGGAGTGGAACAGGGCGGCAGCCCCAGCATTTT.

This clone was seen only a few times. The chain combines TRBV6-5 with TRBJ2-3; TRBD2 aligns across 8 bases. Germline V gene lookup returns CDR1 MNHEY and CDR2 SVGAGI. Unmatched junction bases numbered 3, after V lost 9 bases and J lost 1 base. This CDR3 is built from 13 residues. The CDR3 coding sequence is TGTGCCAGTAGAGCGGGGGGCACAGATACGCAGTATTTT. Its protein is CASRAGGTDTQYF.

V gene TRBV14 combines with J gene TRBJ2-5, with 10 nucleotides matching TRBD2. The CDR3 loop spans 16 amino acids. J was trimmed by 4 bases and V by 2 bases; bases with no gene match: 7. Germline V gene data show CDR1 as SGHDN and CDR2 as FVKESK. The DNA of the CDR3 is TGTGCCAGCAGCCAACCAGCGGGAGGGCCTATAGAGACCCAGTACTTC. Translating gives CASSQPAGGPIETQYF.

The rearrangement uses TRBV19 and TRBJ1-2; D might be TRBD1 (6 bases). The germline CDR1 and CDR2 sequences are LNHDA and SQIVND (reference sequence). The CDR3 covers 15 residues. V lost 2 bases and J 5 bases, leaving 15 bases between the germline ends. CDR3 DNA sequence: TGTGCCAGTAGTATATCGGGACAAGATACTTATGGCTACACCTTC. Amino acid sequence: CASSISGQDTYGYTF.

The V gene is TRBV5-1, the J gene TRBJ1-5; tentative D call: TRBD1 (5 bases). The germline V and J ends were trimmed by 0 bases and 6 bases, with 10 bases remaining between them. The germline V gene has CDR1 SGHRS and CDR2 YFSETQ. This CDR3 has 14 amino acids. CDR3 nucleotide sequence: TGCGCCAGCAGCTTGGCAGGGACTGGTCAGCCCCAGCATTTT. Translated, it gives CASSLAGTGQPQHF.